These T cell receptor beta chains were read from a single sample in a study of T-cell reconstitution after alpha-beta-depleted transplantation in children. TCRdb independently ran MiXCR on the PCR reads; one entry per CDR3 protein. This table holds a few hundred thousand distinct CDR3 sequences, about 8.8% found once. The sample consisted of PBMCs from the stem cell graft donor, taken from the stem cell graft. These receptors were taken from a human donor who donated a stem cell graft to a child with SCID. CDR3s include the opening cysteine and the closing phenylalanine or tryptophan. D genes are given only for firm matches. The size field is filled for only some rows; it gives once, few, many or a size class.

cdr3_length clone_size j_call d_call v_call cdr3_nt cdr3_aa
15 many TRBJ1-1 NA TRBV4-1 TGCGCCAGCAGCCAGGCCCCCGGGCTTGACACTGAAGCTTTCTTT CASSQAPGLDTEAFF
14 many TRBJ2-7 NA TRBV7-3 TGTGCCAGCAGCTTAGGGGGGAGTGGGTACGAGCAGTACTTC CASSLGGSGYEQYF
14 many TRBJ2-7 TRBD1 TRBV7-2 TGTGCCAGCAGCTTCGGACAGGGGGCTCTTCAGCAGTACTTC CASSFGQGALQQYF
13 many TRBJ1-2 NA TRBV6-5 TGTGCCAGCAGTTACTCGCCAGGGGTTGGCTACACCTTC CASSYSPGVGYTF
15 many TRBJ2-7 TRBD1 TRBV6-2/TRBV6-3 TGTGCCAGCAGTTATCTCGGGACAGGGGTCGGCGAGCAGTACTTC CASSYLGTGVGEQYF
13 many TRBJ1-1 NA TRBV20-1 TGCAGTGCTAGTCCCCGAGTTAACACTGAAGCTTTCTTT CSASPRVNTEAFF
15 many TRBJ2-1 TRBD1 TRBV2 TGTGCCAGCAGATCCGACAGGGGCTTTTACAATGAGCAGTTCTTC CASRSDRGFYNEQFF
14 many TRBJ2-7 NA TRBV5-1 TGCGCCAGCAGCTCCTCGGACATTGCCTACGAGCAGTACTTC CASSSSDIAYEQYF
16 few TRBJ2-7 TRBD2 TRBV18 TGTGCCAGCTCACCAAGTTTAGCGGGTCTATCCTACGAGCAGTACTTC CASSPSLAGLSYEQYF
13 many TRBJ1-1 NA TRBV13 TGTGCCAGCAGCATAACAGGGTACCCTGAAGCTTTCTTT CASSITGYPEAFF
16 many TRBJ1-3 NA TRBV5-1 TGCGCCAGCAGCTTTACCGGGACAAACTCTGGAAACACCATATATTTT CASSFTGTNSGNTIYF
8 many TRBJ2-2 NA TRBV20-1 TGCAGTACCGGGGAGCTGTTTTTT CSTGELFF
12 many TRBJ1-2 NA TRBV13 TGTGCCAGCAGGGAGATCAATCTTGGCTACACCTTC CASREINLGYTF
19 many TRBJ2-6 TRBD1 TRBV20-1 TGCAGTGCTAGTCCAAGGGGACAGGGCCCCTGGACTGGGGCCAACGTCCTGACTTTC CSASPRGQGPWTGANVLTF
15 many TRBJ2-5 NA TRBV5-1 TGCGCCAGCAGCTTGTACGTGGGGGTCTCAGAGACCCAGTACTTC CASSLYVGVSETQYF
13 many TRBJ1-2 NA TRBV20-1 TGCAGTGCTAGAGATCTGGGGGTTGTTGGCTACACCTTC CSARDLGVVGYTF
14 few TRBJ2-7 NA TRBV7-2 TGTGCCAGCAGCTTAGAAACAGGCCCCTACGAGCAGTACTTC CASSLETGPYEQYF
14 many TRBJ2-3 NA TRBV7-9 TGTGCCAGCAGCTTAACAGTGGAAACAGATACGCAGTATTTT CASSLTVETDTQYF
14 NA TRBJ1-2 NA TRBV7-9 TGTGCCAGCAGCCTACCGGCCGGGACCTATGGCGACACCTTC CASSLPAGTYGDTF
12 NA TRBJ2-1 NA TRBV18 TGTGCCAGCTCACCCTACAACAATGAGCAGATCTTC CASSPYNNEQIF
11 many TRBJ1-1 NA TRBV25-1 TGCGCCAGCAGTGAGAACACTGAAGCTTTCTTT CASSENTEAFF
15 many TRBJ2-2 TRBD1 TRBV9 TGTGCCAGCAGCCCCCAGGGGGCCTTGGCCGGGGAGCTGTTTTTT CASSPQGALAGELFF
16 NA TRBJ1-3 TRBD1 TRBV2 TGTGCCAGCAGTGAAATTCGGGACAGCTCCGGAAACACCATATATTTT CASSEIRDSSGNTIYF
15 many TRBJ2-2 TRBD2 TRBV5-1 TGCGCCAGCAGCTTGGCGGATCGGGGGGCCGGGGAGCTGTTTTTT CASSLADRGAGELFF
19 many TRBJ2-7 TRBD1 TRBV9 TGTGCCAGCAGCGTAGGTCTCCCCACCGGGACAGGGGGCTCCTACGAGCAGTACTTC CASSVGLPTGTGGSYEQYF
18 few TRBJ2-1 TRBD2 TRBV29-1 TGCAGCGTTGAAGGCTCCGGCGGGGGTAGCCTCGGGTACAATGAGCAGTTCTTC CSVEGSGGGSLGYNEQFF
14 many TRBJ1-5 NA TRBV5-6 TGTGCCAGCAGCTGGGGAGGCGGCAATCAGCCCCAGCATTTT CASSWGGGNQPQHF
15 many TRBJ2-2 NA TRBV24-1 TGTGCCACCAGTGATTTGCTAGGGGAGACCGGGGAGCTGTTTTTT CATSDLLGETGELFF
18 many TRBJ2-3 NA TRBV4-3 TGCGCCAGCAGCCAAGAAGCGGTCGGTGAGGGGAAATCAGATACGCAGTATTTT CASSQEAVGEGKSDTQYF
16 many TRBJ2-7 NA TRBV5-1 TGCGCCAGCAGCTTGGAAGGAGGGAAAAGTACCTACGAGCAGTACTTC CASSLEGGKSTYEQYF
14 NA TRBJ1-5 NA TRBV6-5 TGTGCCAGCAGTTACGGGGGGTCCACTCAGCCCCAGCATTTT CASSYGGSTQPQHF
14 many TRBJ2-7 NA TRBV10-3 TGTGCCATCAGTGAGCGGGCAGCCGACTACGAGCAGTACTTC CAISERAADYEQYF
15 many TRBJ2-2 TRBD2 TRBV18 TGTGCCAGCTCACCGGGACTAGTATACGCCGGGGAGCTGTTTTTT CASSPGLVYAGELFF
16 NA TRBJ1-3 NA TRBV4-2 TGTGCCAGCAGCCAAGATGCGGCAAGCTCTGGAAACACCATATATTTT CASSQDAASSGNTIYF
14 NA TRBJ2-7 NA TRBV5-1 TGCGGCAGCACCAATATCGACTGGGGCTACGAGCAGTACTTC CGSTNIDWGYEQYF
16 many TRBJ2-1 TRBD2 TRBV20-1 TGCAGTGCTCCGGGACTAGCGGGGGGGCCCGAGAATGAGCAGTTCTTC CSAPGLAGGPENEQFF
14 many TRBJ2-2 NA TRBV7-2 TGTGCCAGCAGCTTAACTCGGGACACCGGGGAGCTGTTTTTT CASSLTRDTGELFF
16 many TRBJ1-5 NA TRBV15 TGTGCCACCACGTCTCGGGCTGGGGAAGGGAATCAGCCCCAGCATTTT CATTSRAGEGNQPQHF
12 many TRBJ2-7 NA TRBV12-3/TRBV12-4 TGTGCCAGCAGTTTAAATACGTACGAGCAGTACTTC CASSLNTYEQYF
12 few TRBJ2-3 TRBD1 TRBV5-6 TGTGCCAGCAGCGCACAGGGGGATACGCAGTATTTT CASSAQGDTQYF
16 many TRBJ2-5 TRBD2 TRBV5-1 TGCGCCAGCAGCTTGGATCTGCGGGGGGATTTAGAGACCCAGTACTTC CASSLDLRGDLETQYF
15 NA TRBJ2-3 TRBD2 TRBV5-1 TGCGCCAGCAGCTCCCGGACTAGCAGGGGAGATACGCAGTATTTT CASSSRTSRGDTQYF
14 many TRBJ1-2 NA TRBV30 TGTGCCTGGAGTGGTGAGGGAGCTAACTATGGCTACACCTTC CAWSGEGANYGYTF
13 many TRBJ2-1 NA TRBV27 TGTGCCAGCAGTTTTGGTAGTGGGTATGAGCAGTTCTTC CASSFGSGYEQFF
15 many TRBJ2-5 TRBD1 TRBV5-1 TGCGCCAGCAGCTTGGGCTACAGGGGGCAGGAGACCCAGTACTTC CASSLGYRGQETQYF
14 many TRBJ2-1 NA TRBV5-1 TGCGCCAGCACGGAGAGGGGGGATTACAATGAGCAGTTCTTC CASTERGDYNEQFF
16 few TRBJ2-7 TRBD2 TRBV4-2 TGTGCCAGCAGCCCCTTAGGCGGGAGTACCCCCTACGAGCAGTACTTC CASSPLGGSTPYEQYF
19 many TRBJ1-2 NA TRBV5-1 TGCGCCAGCAGCTTGGCCCCTACCCTTAGGCCTACCGGGCACTATGGCTACACCTTC CASSLAPTLRPTGHYGYTF